This is a list of T cell receptor beta chains from one sample in a study of technical replicates of blood from several donors. Clones were sequenced by immunoSEQ multiplex PCR, and TCRdb holds only the in-frame ones, with some missing. The sample shows some 75,000 clones, roughly 96% of them seen only once. Material: T cells isolated from PBMCs. The receptors originated from a human donor in good health. The CDR3 runs from the conserved cysteine through the conserved F or W. A D gene is named only where the DNA matches it firmly. A row's size may be missing; if present it is once, few, many or a size class.

abundance,d_gene,j_gene,v_gene,CDR3nt,CDR3aa
-,TRBD1,TRBJ1-1,TRBV5-6,TGTGCCAGCAGCCCGGACAGGGGAGGTTCGTTCACTGAAGCTTTCTTT,CASSPDRGGSFTEAFF
-,-,TRBJ2-3,TRBV9,TGTGCCAGCAGCGTAGCCGGGAGTAGGTCAGATACGCAGTATTTT,CASSVAGSRSDTQYF
-,-,TRBJ2-5,TRBV7-2,TGTGCCAGCAGCAAGACCAGGGAAGAGACCCAGTACTTC,CASSKTREETQYF
-,TRBD1,TRBJ1-5,TRBV9,TGTGCCAGCAGCCTCGGGACAGGGGGCAATCAGCCCCAGCATTTT,CASSLGTGGNQPQHF
-,TRBD1,TRBJ2-1,TRBV7-2,TGTGCCAGCAGCCCCCGGGACAGGTACAATGAGCAGTTCTTC,CASSPRDRYNEQFF
-,-,TRBJ2-7,TRBV5-4,TGTGCCAGCAGTCTCCCCCCGGGATCTTTCTACGAGCAGTACTTC,CASSLPPGSFYEQYF
once,TRBD1,TRBJ2-1,TRBV29-1,TGCAGCGCCTTACAGGGGTCAACCTACAATGAGCAGTTCTTC,CSALQGSTYNEQFF
-,TRBD1,TRBJ1-1,TRBV28,TGTGCCAGCAGCTCCCAACAGGGGGGGAACACTGAAGCTTTCTTT,CASSSQQGGNTEAFF
-,-,TRBJ1-2,TRBV29-1,TGCAGCGCCGATGGGAGCGGCTACACCTTC,CSADGSGYTF
once,-,TRBJ2-7,TRBV6-5,TGTGCCAGCAGAGGGGTCAGCGCTACCTCCTACGAGCAGTACTTC,CASRGVSATSYEQYF
-,TRBD2,TRBJ2-3,TRBV9,TGTGCCAGCAGCGAAGCGGGGGGAAGGGGAGATACGCAGTATTTT,CASSEAGGRGDTQYF
-,-,TRBJ2-5,TRBV27,TGTGCCAGCATTGGCGGCCCCCGTGAGACCCAGTACTTC,CASIGGPRETQYF
-,-,TRBJ2-3,TRBV10-1,TGCGCCAGCAGTGAGCACTACACAGATACGCAGTATTTT,CASSEHYTDTQYF